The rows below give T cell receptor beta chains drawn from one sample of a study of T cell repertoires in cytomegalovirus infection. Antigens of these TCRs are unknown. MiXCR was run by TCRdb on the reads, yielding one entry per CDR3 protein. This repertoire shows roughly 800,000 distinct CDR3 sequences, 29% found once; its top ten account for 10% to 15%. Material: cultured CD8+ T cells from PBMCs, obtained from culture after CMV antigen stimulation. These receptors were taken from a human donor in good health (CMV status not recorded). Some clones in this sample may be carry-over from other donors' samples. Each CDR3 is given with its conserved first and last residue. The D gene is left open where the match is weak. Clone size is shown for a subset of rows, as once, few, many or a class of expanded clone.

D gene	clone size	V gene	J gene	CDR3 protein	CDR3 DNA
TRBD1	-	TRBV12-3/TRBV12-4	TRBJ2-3	CASSLGQGAMDTQYF	TGTGCCAGCAGTTTGGGACAGGGGGCGATGGATACGCAGTATTTT
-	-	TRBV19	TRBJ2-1	CASSLGPNNEQLF	TGTGCCAGTAGTTTGGGGCCGAACAATGAGCAGCTCTTC
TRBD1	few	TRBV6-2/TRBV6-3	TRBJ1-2	CASTRTGTYGYTF	TGTGCCAGCACACGGACAGGAACCTATGGCTACACCTTC
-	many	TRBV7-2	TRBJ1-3	CASSRTVSPSSGNTIYF	TGTGCCAGCAGCCGGACAGTTTCCCCCTCCTCTGGAAACACCATATATTTT
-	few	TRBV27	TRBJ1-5	CASSSGAYSNQPQHF	TGTGCCAGCAGTTCGGGGGCTTATAGCAATCAGCCCCAGCATTTT
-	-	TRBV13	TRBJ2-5	CASSFGLGTQTQYF	TGTGCCAGCAGCTTCGGGCTAGGGACTCAGACCCAGTACTTC
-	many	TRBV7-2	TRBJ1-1	CASSLARLNTEAFF	TGTGCCAGCAGCTTAGCACGGCTGAACACTGAAGCTTTCTTT
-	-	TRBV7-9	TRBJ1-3	CASSLSASLSGNTIYF	TGTGCCAGCAGCTTAAGTGCCAGCCTCTCTGGAAACACCATATATTTT
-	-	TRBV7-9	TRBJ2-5	CASSSPRVTQETQYF	TGTGCCAGCAGCTCCCCCCGGGTCACCCAAGAGACCCAGTACTTC
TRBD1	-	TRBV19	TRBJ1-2	CASNRDSDNYGYTF	TGTGCCAGTAACCGGGACAGCGATAACTATGGCTACACCTTC
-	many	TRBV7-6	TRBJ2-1	CASSPSLTTSPSYNEQFF	TGTGCCAGCAGCCCGAGTTTGACTACTTCACCCTCCTACAATGAGCAGTTCTTC
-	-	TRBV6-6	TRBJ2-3	CASSYSPADTQYF	TGTGCCAGCAGTTATTCTCCAGCAGATACGCAGTATTTT
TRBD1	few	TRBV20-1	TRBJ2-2	CSAQKGQGDTGELFF	TGCAGTGCTCAAAAGGGACAGGGAGACACCGGGGAGCTGTTTTTT
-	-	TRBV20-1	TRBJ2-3	CSTIYSGSPYTDTQYF	TGCAGTACCATCTATAGCGGATCTCCCTACACAGATACGCAGTATTTT